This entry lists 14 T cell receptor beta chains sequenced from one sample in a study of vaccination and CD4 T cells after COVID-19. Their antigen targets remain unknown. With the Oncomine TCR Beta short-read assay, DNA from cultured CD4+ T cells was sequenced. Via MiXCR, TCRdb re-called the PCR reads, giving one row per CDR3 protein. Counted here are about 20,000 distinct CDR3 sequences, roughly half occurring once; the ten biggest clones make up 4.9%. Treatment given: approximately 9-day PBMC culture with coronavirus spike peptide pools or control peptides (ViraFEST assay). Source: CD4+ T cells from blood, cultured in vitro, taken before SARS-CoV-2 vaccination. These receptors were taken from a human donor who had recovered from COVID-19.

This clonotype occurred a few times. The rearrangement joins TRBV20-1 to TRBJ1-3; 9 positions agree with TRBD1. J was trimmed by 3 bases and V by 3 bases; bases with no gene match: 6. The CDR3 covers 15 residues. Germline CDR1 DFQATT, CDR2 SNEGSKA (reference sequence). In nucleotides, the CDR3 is TGCAGTGCTAGCACAGGGGGCCCTTTTGGAAACACCATATATTTT. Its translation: CSASTGGPFGNTIYF.

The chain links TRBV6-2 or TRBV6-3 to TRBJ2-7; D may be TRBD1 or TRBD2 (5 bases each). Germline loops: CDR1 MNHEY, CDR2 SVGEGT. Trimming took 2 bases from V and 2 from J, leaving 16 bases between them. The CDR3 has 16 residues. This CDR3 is CASSYGKGSRAYEQYF. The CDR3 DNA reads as TGTGCCAGCAGTTACGGCAAAGGGAGCAGGGCCTACGAGCAGTACTTC.

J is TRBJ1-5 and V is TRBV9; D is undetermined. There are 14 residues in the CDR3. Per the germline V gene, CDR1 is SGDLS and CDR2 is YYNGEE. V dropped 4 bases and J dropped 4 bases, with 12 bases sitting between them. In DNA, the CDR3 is TGTGCCAGCAGCCCAAGTAATAGGAATCAGCCCCAGCATTTT. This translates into CASSPSNRNQPQHF. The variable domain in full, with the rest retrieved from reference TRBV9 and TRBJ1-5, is DSGVTQTPKHLITATGQRVTLRCSPRSGDLSVYWYQQSLDQGLQFLIQYYNGEERAKGNILERFSAQQFPDLHSELNLSSLELGDSALYFCASSPSNRNQPQHFGDGTRLSIL.

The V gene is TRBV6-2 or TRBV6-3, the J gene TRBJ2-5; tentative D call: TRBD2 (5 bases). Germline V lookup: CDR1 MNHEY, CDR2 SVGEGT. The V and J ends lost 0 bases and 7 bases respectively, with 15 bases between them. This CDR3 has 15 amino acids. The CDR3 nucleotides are TGTGCCAGCAGTTACTCGCCTAGCTCTGCGGGGACCCAGTACTTC. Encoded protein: CASSYSPSSAGTQYF.

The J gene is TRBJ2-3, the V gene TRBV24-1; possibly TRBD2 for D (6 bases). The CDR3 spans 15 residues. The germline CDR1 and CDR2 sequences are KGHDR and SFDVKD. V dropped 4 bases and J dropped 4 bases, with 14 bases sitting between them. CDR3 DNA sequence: TGTGCCACCAGTGACGAAGTGGGAGGTGCAGATACGCAGTATTTT. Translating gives CATSDEVGGADTQYF.

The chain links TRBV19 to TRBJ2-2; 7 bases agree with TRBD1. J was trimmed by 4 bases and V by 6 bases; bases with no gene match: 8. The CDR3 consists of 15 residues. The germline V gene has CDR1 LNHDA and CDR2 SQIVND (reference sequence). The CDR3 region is CASSHRGLSTGELFF. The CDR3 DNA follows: TGTGCCAGTAGCCACAGGGGTTTGAGCACCGGGGAGCTGTTTTTT.

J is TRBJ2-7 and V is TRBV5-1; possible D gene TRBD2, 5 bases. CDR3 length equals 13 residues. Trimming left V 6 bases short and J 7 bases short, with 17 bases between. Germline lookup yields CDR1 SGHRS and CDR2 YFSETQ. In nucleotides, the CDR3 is TGCGCCAGCAAGACCACGGGATCACGGGAGCAGTACTTC. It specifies CASKTTGSREQYF.

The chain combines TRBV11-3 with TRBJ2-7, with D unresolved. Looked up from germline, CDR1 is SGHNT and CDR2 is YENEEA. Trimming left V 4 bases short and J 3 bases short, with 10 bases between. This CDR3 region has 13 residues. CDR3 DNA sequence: TGTGCCAGCAGCTCCCAGGTCGTCTACGAGCAGTACTTC. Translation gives CASSSQVVYEQYF.

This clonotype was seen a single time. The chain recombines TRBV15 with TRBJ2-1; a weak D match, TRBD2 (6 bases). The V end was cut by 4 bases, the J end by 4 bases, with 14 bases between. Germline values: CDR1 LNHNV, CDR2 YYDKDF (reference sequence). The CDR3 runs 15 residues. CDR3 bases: TGTGCCACCAGCATACGAGGACTACCTTACAATGAGCAGTTCTTC. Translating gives CATSIRGLPYNEQFF.

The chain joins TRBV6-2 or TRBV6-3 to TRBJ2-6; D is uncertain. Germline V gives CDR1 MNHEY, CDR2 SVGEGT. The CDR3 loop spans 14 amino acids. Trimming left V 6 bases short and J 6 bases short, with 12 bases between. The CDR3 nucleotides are TGTGCCAGCAGCCAGTCCCCCGAGGCCAACGTCCTGACTTTC. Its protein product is CASSQSPEANVLTF.

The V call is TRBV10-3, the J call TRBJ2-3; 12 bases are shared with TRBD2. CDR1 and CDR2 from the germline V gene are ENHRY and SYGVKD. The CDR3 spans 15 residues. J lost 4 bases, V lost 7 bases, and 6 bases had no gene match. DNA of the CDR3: TGTGCCATCACCCCGACTAGCGGGAGCCCAGATACGCAGTATTTT. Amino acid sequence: CAITPTSGSPDTQYF.

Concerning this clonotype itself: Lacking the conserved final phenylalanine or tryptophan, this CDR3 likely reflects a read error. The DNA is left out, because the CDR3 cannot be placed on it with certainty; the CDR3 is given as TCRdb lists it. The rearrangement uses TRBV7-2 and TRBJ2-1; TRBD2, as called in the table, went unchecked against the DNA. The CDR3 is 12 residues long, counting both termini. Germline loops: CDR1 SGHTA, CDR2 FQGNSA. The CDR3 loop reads CASSLGTSGLQL.

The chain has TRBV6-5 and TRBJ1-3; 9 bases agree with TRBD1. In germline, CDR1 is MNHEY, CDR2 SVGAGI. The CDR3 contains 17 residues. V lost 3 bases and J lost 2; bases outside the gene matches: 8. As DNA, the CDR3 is TGTGCCAGCAGTTATTCCGGGACAGGGAGGACTGGAAACACCATATATTTT. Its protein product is CASSYSGTGRTGNTIYF.

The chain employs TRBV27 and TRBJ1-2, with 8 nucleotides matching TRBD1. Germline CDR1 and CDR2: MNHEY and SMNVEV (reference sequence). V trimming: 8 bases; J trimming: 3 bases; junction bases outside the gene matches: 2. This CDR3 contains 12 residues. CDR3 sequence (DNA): TGTGCCAGCTACAGGGGGGACTATGGCTACACCTTC. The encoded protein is CASYRGDYGYTF.